This T cell receptor (beta chain) is drawn from a study of radiotherapy plus CTLA-4 blockade in lung cancer. TCRdb's copy holds only in-frame clones and misses some; the assay was immunoSEQ multiplex PCR. Of fewer than 75,000 clones in the sample, roughly 84% were seen once. CTLA-4 blockade with ipilimumab, together with focal radiation, was given to patients with chemo-refractory metastatic non-small-cell lung cancer. CDR1 SNHLY and CDR2 FYNNEI come from the germline V gene. The CDR3 has 16 amino acids. V lost 2 bases to trimming and J lost 5 bases, with 15 bases between them. This chain links TRBV2 with TRBJ2-2, with D perhaps TRBD1 or TRBD2 (5 bases each). The sequencing here drew on peripheral blood, taken from a patient treated with radiotherapy plus ipilimumab. This clonotype was obtained from a human donor with non-small cell lung cancer that progressed on radiotherapy plus ipilimumab. The CDR3 DNA reads as TGTGCCAGCAGTGAATCGGGGTCACGGACAACCGGGGAGCTGTTTTTT. Amino acid sequence: CASSESGSRTTGELFF. Based on the CDR3 plus reference TRBV2 and TRBJ2-2, the full variable domain is EPEVTQTPSHQVTQMGQEVILRCVPISNHLYFYWYRQILGQKVEFLVSFYNNEISEKSEIFDDQFSVERPDGSNFTLKIRSTKLEDSAMYFCASSESGSRTTGELFFGEGSRLTVL.